This T cell receptor beta chain was observed in a study of CD8 T cells in Susac syndrome. Random hexamers were used to reverse transcribe an amount of about 0.5 to 1 ug RNA. From the immunoSEQ multiplex PCR reads, TCRdb called clonotypes with MiXCR, one entry per CDR3 protein. The data show 140,000 to 150,000 distinct CDR3 sequences, nearly 97% seen once. Per germline, CDR1 LNHNV and CDR2 YYDKDF (reference sequence). V was clipped by 0 bases and J by 0 bases, with 15 bases between them. The CDR3 spans 17 residues. Input material: CD4+ T cells from PBMCs. The receptor comes from a human donor with Susac syndrome. The rearrangement uses TRBV15 and TRBJ2-7; a weak D match, TRBD2 (5 bases). CDR3 region: CATSRDSPSGSSYEQYF. Written as DNA, the CDR3 is TGTGCCACCAGCAGAGATAGTCCGAGCGGTAGCTCCTACGAGCAGTACTTC.